Below are 26 T cell receptor beta chains sequenced from a single sample in a study of cytomegalovirus exposure and HLA in healthy donors. With 60 Vbeta and 13 Jbeta primers, the PCR was carried out. The method was immunoSEQ multiplex PCR; TCRdb's version includes in-frame clones alone and lacks a portion of them. The sample has 200,000 to 300,000 clones, roughly 78% seen once. The specimen was PBMCs. These receptors were obtained from a boy younger than 18 in good health and CMV-seronegative.

The rearrangement links TRBV19 to TRBJ1-1, with TRBD1 as a possible D gene (5 bases). This CDR3 is built from 14 residues. Trimming left V 6 bases short and J 0 bases short, with 11 bases between. Per germline, CDR1 LNHDA and CDR2 SQIVND (reference sequence). The CDR3 DNA sequence: TGTGCCAGTAGGCGGACAAGCATGAACACTGAAGCTTTCTTT. This sequence encodes CASRRTSMNTEAFF.

The chain joins TRBV27 to TRBJ2-5, with TRBD1 matching 10 bases. The DNA end is more similar to TRBJ2-7, so the J call may be wrong. The CDR3 loop spans 15 amino acids. Per germline, CDR1 MNHEY and CDR2 SMNVEV (reference sequence). CDR3 sequence: CASSFTGTGDYEQYF. The CDR3 DNA is TGTGCCAGCTCTTTCACGGGGACAGGGGACTACGAGCAGTACTTC.

The V and J genes are TRBV18 and TRBJ1-1; D is possibly TRBD1 (6 bases). The V gene lost 2 bases and the J gene lost 3 bases, with 10 bases spanning the gap. The CDR3 length is 14 residues. CDR1 and CDR2 from the germline V gene are KGHSH and LQKENI. CDR3 sequence: CASSPGGGYTEAFF. The CDR3 DNA reads TGTGCCAGCTCACCAGGGGGCGGGTACACTGAAGCTTTCTTT.

The V gene is TRBV29-1, the J gene TRBJ1-3, with 11 bases that match TRBD1. The CDR3 length is 15 residues. The junction had 5 bases not matched to a gene; V was cut back by 1 base and J by 6 bases. Germline loops: CDR1 SQVTM, CDR2 ANQGSEA. As DNA, the CDR3 is TGCAGCGTTGAAGGCCCGGACAGGGGGCAAAACACCATATATTTT. Protein sequence: CSVEGPDRGQNTIYF.

The chain is built from TRBV13 and TRBJ2-5, with D hard to call. There are 13 residues in the CDR3. The germline gives CDR1 PRHDT, CDR2 FYEKMQ (reference sequence). The V and J ends lost 3 bases and 2 bases respectively, with 7 bases between them. The CDR3 loop reads CASSLGQQETQYF. The DNA of the CDR3 is TGTGCCAGCAGCTTGGGCCAGCAAGAGACCCAGTACTTC.

J is TRBJ1-5 and V is TRBV30; D may be TRBD1 (5 bases). CDR3 size: 13 residues. CDR1 and CDR2 (germline): GTSNPN, SVGIG (reference sequence). Trimming stripped 4 bases from V and 1 base from J, with 8 bases between. The CDR3 reads CAWNGGSNQPQHF. CDR3 coding DNA: TGTGCCTGGAACGGGGGGAGCAATCAGCCCCAGCATTTT.

The V and J genes are TRBV6-6 and TRBJ1-1; possibly TRBD1 for D (6 bases). The germline V gene encodes CDR1 MNHNY and CDR2 SVGAGI (reference sequence). The ends were cut back, 2 bases at V and 11 bases at J, with 6 bases in the middle. This CDR3 has 10 amino acids. CDR3 region: CASSYRGAFF. The CDR3 bases are TGTGCCAGCAGTTACAGGGGGGCTTTCTTT.

The genes are TRBV9 and TRBJ2-7; 9 bases are shared with TRBD1. Unmatched junction bases numbered 12, after V lost 4 bases and J lost 1 base. Germline-derived CDR1 and CDR2 are SGDLS and YYNGEE. The CDR3 has 17 residues. The CDR3 loop is CASSSGTGTRFSYEQYF. In nucleotides, the CDR3 is TGTGCCAGCAGCTCAGGGACAGGGACCCGTTTTTCCTACGAGCAGTACTTC.

The rearrangement uses TRBV7-9 and TRBJ2-3, with D perhaps matching TRBD2 (5 bases). Looked up from germline, CDR1 is SEHNR and CDR2 is FQNEAQ (reference sequence). This CDR3 has 15 residues. Trimming pared 2 bases from V and 5 bases from J, leaving 14 bases between. The CDR3: CASSLRLNEGDTQYF. CDR3 DNA sequence: TGTGCCAGCAGCTTAAGACTTAATGAGGGAGATACGCAGTATTTT.

The DNA of the CDR3 is TGTGCCAGCAGCGTTATAGCGGGTGCGAACACCGGGGAGCTGTTTTTT. Residues: CASSVIAGANTGELFF. The chain couples TRBV9 to TRBJ2-2, with 7 bases lining up with TRBD2. The CDR3 extends over 16 amino acids. Germline V CDR1 and CDR2: SGDLS, YYNGEE. V dropped 2 bases and J dropped 0; count of bases not matched to a gene: 4.

This sequence joins TRBV5-4 and TRBJ1-1, with 7 bases identical to TRBD1. Per germline, CDR1 SGHNT and CDR2 YYREEE (reference sequence). This CDR3 spans 12 amino acids. V was clipped by 3 bases and J by 7 bases; unmatched bases: 3. The CDR3 region is CASSSQGDEAFF. CDR3 bases: TGTGCCAGCAGCTCGCAGGGGGATGAAGCTTTCTTT. The full variable domain, with the rest looked up from reference TRBV5-4 and TRBJ1-1, is ETGVTQSPTHLIKTRGQQVTLRCSSQSGHNTVSWYQQALGQGPQFIFQYYREEENGRGNFPPRFSGLQFPNYSSELNVNALELDDSALYLCASSSQGDEAFFGQGTRLTVV.

This clone showed up just once. The chain joins TRBV27 to TRBJ1-5, with D perhaps TRBD1 (6 bases). The CDR3 contains 15 residues. Germline CDR1 reads MNHEY; CDR2 reads SMNVEV (reference sequence). Trimming shortened V by 5 bases and J by 6 bases, and 17 bases separated the two germline ends. CDR3 sequence: CASSPVSGVGQPQHF. The CDR3 DNA reads as TGTGCCAGCAGTCCGGTCTCAGGGGTGGGTCAGCCCCAGCATTTT.

This sequence joins TRBV19 and TRBJ1-3; D gene ambiguous. V lost 11 bases and J lost 4, with 9 bases in between. The CDR3 contains 11 residues. Looked up from germline, CDR1 is LNHDA and CDR2 is SQIVND (reference sequence). The CDR3 nucleotides are TGTGCCCTCCGCGGCGGAAACACCATATATTTT. This gives the protein CALRGGNTIYF.

The V gene is TRBV5-6, the J gene TRBJ2-5, with 9 positions matching TRBD1. The last part of the DNA fits TRBJ2-7 better; the J call may be wrong. CDR3 length: 16 residues. Looked up from germline, CDR1 is SGHDT and CDR2 is YYEEEE. The CDR3 DNA reads TGTGCCAGCAGCGCATACCTGGGACAGGGAGGGTACGAGCAGTACTTC. Protein sequence: CASSAYLGQGGYEQYF.

The chain combines TRBV13 with TRBJ2-7, with 7 bases aligning to TRBD1. CDR1 and CDR2 from the germline V gene are PRHDT and FYEKMQ (reference sequence). Trimming took 2 bases from V and 2 from J; bases not matched to a gene: 3. CDR3 length equals 14 residues. The CDR3 sequence: CASSLNRGAYEQYF. The CDR3 region has the DNA TGTGCCAGCAGCTTAAACAGGGGAGCCTACGAGCAGTACTTC.

The chain has TRBV7-9 and TRBJ2-7; TRBD2 might be the D (5 bases). The CDR3 runs 13 residues. Germline CDR1 SEHNR, CDR2 FQNEAQ (reference sequence). V gave up 3 bases and J gave up 3 bases, with 9 bases separating them. In nucleotides, the CDR3 is TGTGCCAGCAGCTTGGGGAGCCACTACGAGCAGTACTTC. This sequence encodes CASSLGSHYEQYF.

The V gene is TRBV5-1, the J gene TRBJ1-5, with D unresolved. Germline V lookup: CDR1 SGHRS, CDR2 YFSETQ. V was shortened by 4 bases and J by 5 bases, with 13 bases between the two germline ends. CDR3 length: 14 residues. CDR3 DNA sequence: TGCGCCAGCAGCGCGGTAGGCGGGGATCAGCCCCAGCATTTT. Its protein is CASSAVGGDQPQHF.

This chain links TRBV5-6 with TRBJ2-7; tentatively, D is TRBD2 (5 bases). The length of the CDR3 is 16 residues. Between the trimmed V and J ends, which lost 5 bases and 2 bases, there was a span of 20 bases. The germline V gene encodes CDR1 SGHDT and CDR2 YYEEEE. CDR3 sequence (DNA): TGTGCCAGCAGATTTCCCGACGGGGAACCTCCCTACGAGCAGTACTTC. This gives the protein CASRFPDGEPPYEQYF.

The chain joins TRBV30 to TRBJ2-7, with 8 positions matching TRBD1. The J segment lost 2 bases and the V segment lost 7 bases, leaving 4 bases of the junction unmatched. The length of the CDR3 is 12 residues. Germline CDR1 reads GTSNPN; CDR2 reads SVGIG (reference sequence). The CDR3 reads CASRTGTYEQYF. The CDR3 bases are TGTGCCTCCCGGACAGGGACCTACGAGCAGTACTTC.

V is TRBV2 and J is TRBJ2-1; possible D gene TRBD2, 5 bases. Trimming stripped 8 bases from V and 5 bases from J, with 19 bases between. The germline gives CDR1 SNHLY, CDR2 FYNNEI. The CDR3 loop spans 15 amino acids. For the CDR3, the DNA is TGTGCCAGCGGTTCGGGGTCTCGATTTAACAATGAGCAGTTCTTC. Translation: CASGSGSRFNNEQFF. Full variable domain (rest looked up from reference TRBV2 and TRBJ2-1): EPEVTQTPSHQVTQMGQEVILRCVPISNHLYFYWYRQILGQKVEFLVSFYNNEISEKSEIFDDQFSVERPDGSNFTLKIRSTKLEDSAMYFCASGSGSRFNNEQFFGPGTRLTVL.

The chain couples TRBV11-3 to TRBJ1-2; 7 bases fit TRBD1. V was pared by 3 bases and J by 5 bases, with 18 bases of the junction left unmatched. The length of the CDR3 is 18 residues. The germline gives CDR1 SGHNT, CDR2 YENEEA. Here the CDR3 reads CASSLSRTRSGGEYGYTF. The CDR3 region has the DNA TGTGCCAGCAGCTTGTCTCGGACCCGATCAGGGGGAGAGTATGGCTACACCTTC.

The chain recombines TRBV28 with TRBJ2-6; 12 nucleotides agree with TRBD1. Trimming cost V 6 bases and J 4 bases; bases outside gene matches: 7. Germline CDR1 reads MDHEN; CDR2 reads SYDVKM. This CDR3 spans 17 amino acids. The CDR3: CASRPGQGALGANVLTF. CDR3 DNA sequence: TGTGCCAGCAGACCGGGACAGGGGGCGCTCGGGGCCAACGTCCTGACTTTC.

This clone was seen only a few times. The V and J genes are TRBV30 and TRBJ2-3, with D maybe TRBD2 (6 bases). V gave up 0 bases and J gave up 4 bases, with 11 bases separating them. The germline V gene has CDR1 GTSNPN and CDR2 SVGIG (reference sequence). This CDR3 is 14 amino acids long. CDR3 loop: CAWSVGLHPDTQYF. For the CDR3, the DNA is TGTGCCTGGAGTGTAGGACTACATCCAGATACGCAGTATTTT.

The genes are TRBV15 and TRBJ2-1; possible D gene TRBD2, 6 bases. Germline lookup yields CDR1 LNHNV and CDR2 YYDKDF (reference sequence). With 2 bases removed from V and 4 bases from J, the gap between germline ends came to 9 bases. This CDR3 is built from 14 residues. This CDR3 reads CATSRPGTYNEQFF. DNA for the CDR3: TGTGCCACCAGCAGACCCGGGACTTACAATGAGCAGTTCTTC. The full variable domain, its missing parts supplied by reference TRBV15 and TRBJ2-1, is DAMVIQNPRYQVTQFGKPVTLSCSQTLNHNVMYWYQQKSSQAPKLLFHYYDKDFNNEADTPDNFQSRRPNTSFCFLDIRSPGLGDTAMYLCATSRPGTYNEQFFGPGTRLTVL.

The V and J genes are TRBV21-1 and TRBJ2-3; no DNA check was done on the table's D call, TRBD1. TRBV21-1 is flagged as a pseudogene. This CDR3 is built from 13 residues. Written as DNA, the CDR3 is TGTGCCAGCAGCAGTTCCAGGGAAGATACGCAGTATTTT. Amino acids: CASSSSREDTQYF.

The chain couples TRBV4-1 to TRBJ2-1, with D possibly matching TRBD2 (6 bases). Trimming removed 7 bases from V and 1 base from J, with 11 bases in between. The length of the CDR3 is 14 residues. Germline-derived CDR1 and CDR2 are MGHRA and YSYEKL. The CDR3 region is CASNRAGSYNEQFF. CDR3 DNA: TGCGCCAGCAACCGAGCGGGTTCCTACAATGAGCAGTTCTTC.